This passage covers 11 T cell receptor beta chains from one sample sequenced in a study of blood T cell repertoires in COVID-19. Repertoires were generated with immunoSEQ multiplex PCR, while TCRdb's copy carries only in-frame clones and drops some. The table includes hundreds of thousands of clones, approximately 88% detected once. The sequenced sample was PBMCs or T cells enriched from blood (not recorded which). All receptors come from a man aged 60-69 years who had recovered from COVID-19.

The chain recombines TRBV4-3 with TRBJ1-2, with 9 bases fitting TRBD1. Germline CDR1 and CDR2: LGHNA and YSLEER. The trim removed 4 bases at V and 7 bases at J, leaving 7 bases unmatched. CDR3 size: 14 residues. This CDR3 is CASSRSGQGGGYTF. For the CDR3, the DNA is TGCGCCAGCAGCCGGTCGGGACAGGGTGGTGGCTACACCTTC.

J is TRBJ1-1 and V is TRBV7-8; D may be TRBD1 (5 bases). V lost 3 bases and J 6 bases, leaving 20 bases between the germline ends. Germline CDR1 reads SGHVS; CDR2 reads FQNEAQ. The length of the CDR3 is 16 residues. CDR3 bases: TGTGCCAGCAGCTTGTCCCCCCCGGGGGGTAAAGCTGAAGCTTTCTTT. It codes for CASSLSPPGGKAEAFF. The full variable domain, its missing parts supplied by reference TRBV7-8 and TRBJ1-1, is GAGVSQSPRYKVAKRGQDVALRCDPISGHVSLFWYQQALGQGPEFLTYFQNEAQLDKSGLPSDRFFAERPEGSVSTLKIQRTQQEDSAVYLCASSLSPPGGKAEAFFGQGTRLTVV.

This rearrangement joins TRBV19 to TRBJ2-3; 7 nucleotides align to TRBD1. This CDR3 is built from 15 residues. Trimming took 6 bases from V and 0 from J; bases not matched to a gene: 6. The germline CDR1 and CDR2 sequences are LNHDA and SQIVND (reference sequence). The CDR3 bases are TGTGCCAGTAGGCCCGGGACAGCTAGCACAGATACGCAGTATTTT. Its translation is CASRPGTASTDTQYF.

The chain joins TRBV6-1 to TRBJ2-7; perhaps TRBD1 as D (6 bases). This CDR3 has 18 amino acids. Trimming removed 2 bases at V and 2 bases at J, with 22 bases between. Germline V lookup: CDR1 MNHNS, CDR2 SASEGT. The CDR3 protein is CASSEWSFFRDTTYEQYF. CDR3 DNA sequence: TGTGCCAGCAGTGAATGGTCCTTTTTCCGGGACACCACCTACGAGCAGTACTTC.

V and J are TRBV21-1 and TRBJ2-2; the table calls TRBD1, which could not be checked here. TRBV21-1 is tagged as a pseudogene. This CDR3 has 16 residues. The CDR3 loop reads CASSNTGRIDTGELFF. For the CDR3, the DNA is TGTGCCAGCAGCAATACAGGGAGAATCGACACCGGGGAGCTGTTTTTT.

The rearrangement joins TRBV7-8 to TRBJ1-2, with D maybe TRBD1 (6 bases). The V gene's germline CDR1 is SGHVS and CDR2 FQNEAQ. The CDR3 consists of 14 residues. Deletions cut 2 bases from V and 1 base from J, with 8 bases between. CDR3 protein: CASSLQGSNYGYTF. The DNA for the CDR3 is TGTGCCAGCAGCTTACAGGGGAGTAACTATGGCTACACCTTC.

The rearrangement uses TRBV3-1 (or the pseudogene TRBV3-2) and TRBJ2-7, with D tentatively TRBD2 (7 bases). The CDR3 covers 15 residues. The germline gives CDR1 LGHDT, CDR2 YNNKEL (reference sequence). V was shortened by 4 bases and J by 3 bases, with 16 bases between the two germline ends. The CDR3 sequence: CASSRGGLWGYEQYF. DNA for the CDR3: TGTGCCAGCAGCCGGGGGGGGCTATGGGGCTACGAGCAGTACTTC.

In this sample, this clone turned up once. This chain connects TRBV28 to TRBJ2-2, with 7 bases that match TRBD1. J was trimmed by 5 bases and V by 6 bases; bases with no gene match: 6. Looked up from germline, CDR1 is MDHEN and CDR2 is SYDVKM. The CDR3 has 14 residues. Here the CDR3 DNA reads TGTGCCAGCAGGGGACCGGACAGGACCGGGGAGCTGTTTTTT. Its protein is CASRGPDRTGELFF.

The chain recombines TRBV5-5 with TRBJ2-7, with TRBD2 identical over 12 bases. CDR1 SGHKS and CDR2 YYEKEE come from the germline V gene (reference sequence). The CDR3 totals 16 residues. V gave up 4 bases and J gave up 6 bases; unmatched junction bases: 11. DNA for the CDR3: TGTGCCAGCAGCCAAGGGCCCGGACTAGCGGGAACCGAGCAGTACTTC. This translates into CASSQGPGLAGTEQYF.

This chain connects TRBV28 to TRBJ2-3; D call uncertain. Per germline, CDR1 MDHEN and CDR2 SYDVKM. Trimming removed 3 bases from V and 3 bases from J, with 10 bases in between. The CDR3 contains 14 residues. CDR3 nucleotides: TGTGCCAGCAGTTTGTCTGTCCGTACAGATACGCAGTATTTT. Protein product: CASSLSVRTDTQYF.

The chain recombines TRBV24-1 with TRBJ2-7; D possibly corresponds to TRBD2 (5 bases). The CDR3 length is 12 residues. Germline CDR1 is KGHDR and CDR2 is SFDVKD. The V gene lost 1 base and the J gene lost 6 bases, with 6 bases spanning the gap. The CDR3 sequence: CATSDFGGEQYF. The CDR3 bases are TGTGCCACCAGTGATTTTGGAGGCGAGCAGTACTTC.